This T cell receptor (beta chain) was retrieved from a study of radiation and T cells in renal cell carcinoma. Study details: Nephrectomy followed 15 Gy stereotactic body radiation by 4 weeks. Overall study results and limits: In blood, top tumor clones expanded by 2 weeks, shrinking by 4. Pretreatment tumor biopsies were lacking, so baseline clonotypes are unknown.

Data came from immunoSEQ multiplex PCR; TCRdb stores just in-frame clones and leaves some out. The sample carries about 130,000 clones, roughly 85% recorded once. The time point here: baseline pretreatment blood. Treatment indicated: 15 Gy SBRT to primary tumor, nephrectomy 4 weeks later. After SBRT, blood was collected at 2 and 4 weeks, plus baseline. Trimming removed 3 bases at V and 9 bases at J, with 17 bases between. CDR3 length: 14 residues. Germline CDR1 reads MNHEY; CDR2 reads SMNVEV (reference sequence). As concerns this clone: Its antigen remains unidentified.

The TCR sequence derives from a woman aged 55-70 years with renal cell carcinoma. This chain uses TRBV27 with TRBJ1-2; D is perhaps TRBD1 (5 bases). The starting material was blood, obtained from a patient whose treatment included radiotherapy and nephrectomy. The CDR3 sequence: CASSFGAVGGRYTF. DNA of the CDR3: TGTGCCAGCAGTTTCGGGGCTGTGGGGGGTCGCTACACCTTC.